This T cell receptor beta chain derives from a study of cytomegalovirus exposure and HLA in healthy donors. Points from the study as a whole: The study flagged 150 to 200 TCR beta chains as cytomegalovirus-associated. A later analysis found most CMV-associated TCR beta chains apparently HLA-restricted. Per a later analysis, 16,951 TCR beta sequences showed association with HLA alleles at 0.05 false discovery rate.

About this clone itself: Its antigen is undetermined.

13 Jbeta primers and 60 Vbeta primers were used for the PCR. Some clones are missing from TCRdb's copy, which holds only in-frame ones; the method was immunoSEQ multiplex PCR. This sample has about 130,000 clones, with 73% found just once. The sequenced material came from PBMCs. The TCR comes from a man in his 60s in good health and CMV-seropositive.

The CDR3 coding sequence is TGTGCCAGCAGCCTCCAGAGCGCCTCCACAGATACGCAGTATTTT. Translation gives CASSLQSASTDTQYF. V and J are TRBV7-2 and TRBJ2-3; no definite D call. There are 15 residues in the CDR3. Germline V gene data show CDR1 as SGHTA and CDR2 as FQGNSA. V dropped 5 bases and J dropped 2 bases, with 14 bases sitting between them.